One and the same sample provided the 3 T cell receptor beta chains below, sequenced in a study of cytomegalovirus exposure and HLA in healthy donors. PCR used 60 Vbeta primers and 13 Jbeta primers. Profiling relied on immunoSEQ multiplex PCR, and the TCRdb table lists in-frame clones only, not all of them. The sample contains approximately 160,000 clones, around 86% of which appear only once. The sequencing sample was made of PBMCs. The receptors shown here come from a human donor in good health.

The CDR3 nucleotides read TGCGCCAGCAGCCCCGACTGGGGCCCTAGGGGCACTTATGAGCAGTTCTTC. It is translated as CASSPDWGPRGTYEQFF. This chain uses TRBV5-1 with TRBJ2-1, with a weak D call TRBD1 (5 bases). V lost 4 bases and J lost 8, with 25 bases in between. The CDR3 is made up of 17 amino acids. Germline lookup yields CDR1 SGHRS and CDR2 YFSETQ.

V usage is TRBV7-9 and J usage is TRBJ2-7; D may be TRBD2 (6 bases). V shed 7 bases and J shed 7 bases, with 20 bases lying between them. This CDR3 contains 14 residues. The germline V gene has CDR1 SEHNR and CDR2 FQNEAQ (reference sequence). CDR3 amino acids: CASKSGTGLVEQYF. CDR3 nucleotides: TGTGCCAGCAAATCCGGGACGGGACTTGTTGAGCAGTACTTC.

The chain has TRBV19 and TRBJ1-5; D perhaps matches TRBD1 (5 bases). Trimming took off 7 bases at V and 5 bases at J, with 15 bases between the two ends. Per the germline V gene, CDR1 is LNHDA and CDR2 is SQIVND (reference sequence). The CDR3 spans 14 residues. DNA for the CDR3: TGTGCCAGTAAAGGACAAGTTGAGGATCAGCCCCAGCATTTT. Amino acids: CASKGQVEDQPQHF.